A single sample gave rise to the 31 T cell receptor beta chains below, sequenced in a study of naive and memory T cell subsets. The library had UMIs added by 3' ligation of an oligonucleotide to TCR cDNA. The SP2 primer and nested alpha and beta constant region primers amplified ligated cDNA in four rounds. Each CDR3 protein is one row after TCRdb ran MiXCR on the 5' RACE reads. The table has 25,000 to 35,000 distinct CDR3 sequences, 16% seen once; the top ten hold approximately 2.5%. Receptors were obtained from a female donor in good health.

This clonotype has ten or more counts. The CDR3: CATSRAGTGVVEQFF. CDR3 nucleotide sequence: TGTGCCACCAGCAGAGCCGGGACAGGGGTTGTCGAGCAGTTCTTC. V and J are TRBV15 and TRBJ2-1; TRBD1 aligns across 10 bases. CDR1 is LNHNV and CDR2 is YYDKDF in the germline V gene (reference sequence). J gave up 10 bases and V 1 base, and 7 bases lay outside the gene matches. This CDR3 has 15 residues.

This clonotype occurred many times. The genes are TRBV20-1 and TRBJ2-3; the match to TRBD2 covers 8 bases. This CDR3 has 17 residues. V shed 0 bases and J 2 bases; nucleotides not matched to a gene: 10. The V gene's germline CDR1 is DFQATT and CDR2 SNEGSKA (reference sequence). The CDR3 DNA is TGCAGTGCTAGAGATCCCAGCGGGGGCATAACCACAGATACGCAGTATTTT. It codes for CSARDPSGGITTDTQYF.

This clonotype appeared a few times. The CDR3 nucleotides read TGTGCCAGCAGTCACCAGCAGGGCTTGGCGGGTGGTAGTACGCAGTATTTT. Translation: CASSHQQGLAGGSTQYF. The rearrangement uses TRBV7-9 and TRBJ2-3; D is tentatively TRBD1 or TRBD2 (5 bases each). Germline V CDR1 and CDR2: SEHNR, FQNEAQ (reference sequence). This CDR3 spans 17 amino acids. V dropped 6 bases and J dropped 8 bases, with 27 bases sitting between them.

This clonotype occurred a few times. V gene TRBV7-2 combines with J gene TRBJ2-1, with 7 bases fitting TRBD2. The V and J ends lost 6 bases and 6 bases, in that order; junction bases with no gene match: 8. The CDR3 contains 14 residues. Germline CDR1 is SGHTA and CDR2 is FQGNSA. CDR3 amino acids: CASSGGTGGNEQFF. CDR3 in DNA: TGTGCCAGCAGTGGGGGGACGGGGGGCAATGAGCAGTTCTTC.

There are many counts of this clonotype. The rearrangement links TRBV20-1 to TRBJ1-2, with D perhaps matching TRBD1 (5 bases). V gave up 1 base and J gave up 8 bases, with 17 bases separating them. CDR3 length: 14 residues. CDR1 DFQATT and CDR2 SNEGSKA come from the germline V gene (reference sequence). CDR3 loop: CSARAGASPRGYTF. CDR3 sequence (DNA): TGCAGTGCTAGAGCCGGGGCCTCTCCGCGGGGCTACACCTTC.

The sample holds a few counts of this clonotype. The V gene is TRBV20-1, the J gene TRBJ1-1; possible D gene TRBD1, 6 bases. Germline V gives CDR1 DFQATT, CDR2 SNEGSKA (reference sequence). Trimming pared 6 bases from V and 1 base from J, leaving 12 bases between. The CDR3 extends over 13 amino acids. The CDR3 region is CSAASGENTEAFF. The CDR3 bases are TGCAGTGCGGCCTCAGGGGAGAACACTGAAGCTTTCTTT.

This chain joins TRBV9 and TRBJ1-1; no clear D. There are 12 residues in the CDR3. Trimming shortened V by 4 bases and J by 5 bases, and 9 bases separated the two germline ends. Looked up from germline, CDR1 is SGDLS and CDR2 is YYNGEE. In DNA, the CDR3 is TGTGCCAGCAGCAACGGGGTAACTGAAGCTTTCTTT. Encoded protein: CASSNGVTEAFF.

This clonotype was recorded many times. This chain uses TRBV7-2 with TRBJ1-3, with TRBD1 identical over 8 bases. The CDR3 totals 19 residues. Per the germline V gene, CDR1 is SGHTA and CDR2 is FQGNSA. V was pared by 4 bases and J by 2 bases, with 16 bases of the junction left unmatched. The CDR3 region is CASSSDSLGQGSAGNTIYF. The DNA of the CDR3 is TGTGCCAGCAGCTCCGACTCCCTCGGACAGGGTTCGGCTGGAAACACCATATATTTT.

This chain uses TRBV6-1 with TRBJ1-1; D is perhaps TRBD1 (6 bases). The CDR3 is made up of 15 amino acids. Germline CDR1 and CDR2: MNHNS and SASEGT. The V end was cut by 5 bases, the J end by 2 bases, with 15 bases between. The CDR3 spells CASSTQGRSNTEAFF. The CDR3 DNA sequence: TGTGCCAGCAGTACCCAGGGGCGGAGTAACACTGAAGCTTTCTTT.

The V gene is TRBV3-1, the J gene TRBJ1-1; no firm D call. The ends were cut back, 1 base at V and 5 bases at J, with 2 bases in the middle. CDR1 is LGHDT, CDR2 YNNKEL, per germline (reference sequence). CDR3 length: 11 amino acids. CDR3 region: CASSQATEAFF. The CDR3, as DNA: TGTGCCAGCAGCCAAGCGACTGAAGCTTTCTTT.

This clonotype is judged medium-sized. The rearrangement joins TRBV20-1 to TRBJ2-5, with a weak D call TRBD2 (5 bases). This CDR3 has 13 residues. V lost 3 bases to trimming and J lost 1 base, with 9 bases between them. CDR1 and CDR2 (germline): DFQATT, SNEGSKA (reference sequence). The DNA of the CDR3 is TGCAGTGCTAGCCGGGGAATCCAAGAGACCCAGTACTTC. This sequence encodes CSASRGIQETQYF.

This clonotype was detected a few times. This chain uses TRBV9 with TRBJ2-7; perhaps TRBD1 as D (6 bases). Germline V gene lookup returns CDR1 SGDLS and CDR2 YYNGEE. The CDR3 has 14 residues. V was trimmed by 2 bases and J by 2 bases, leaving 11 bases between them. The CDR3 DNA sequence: TGTGCCAGCAGCGTTAATGACAGGCCCTACGAGCAGTACTTC. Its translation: CASSVNDRPYEQYF.

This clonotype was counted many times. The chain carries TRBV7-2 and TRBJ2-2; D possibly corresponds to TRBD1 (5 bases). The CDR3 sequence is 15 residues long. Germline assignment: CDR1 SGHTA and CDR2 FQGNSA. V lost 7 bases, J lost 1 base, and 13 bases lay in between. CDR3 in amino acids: CASTTVQGNTGELFF. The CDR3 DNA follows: TGTGCCAGCACCACCGTCCAGGGGAACACCGGGGAGCTGTTTTTT.

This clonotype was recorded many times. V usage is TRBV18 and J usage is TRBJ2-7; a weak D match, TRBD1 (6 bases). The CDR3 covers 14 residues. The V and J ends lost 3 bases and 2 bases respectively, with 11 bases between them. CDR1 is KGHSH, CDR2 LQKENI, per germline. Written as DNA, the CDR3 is TGTGCCAGCTCACCCGACAGGAGCACCTACGAGCAGTACTTC. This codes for CASSPDRSTYEQYF.

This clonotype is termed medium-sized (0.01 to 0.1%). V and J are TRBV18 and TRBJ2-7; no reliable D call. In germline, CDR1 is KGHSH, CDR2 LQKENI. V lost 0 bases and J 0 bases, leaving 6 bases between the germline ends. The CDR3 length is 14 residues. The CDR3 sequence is CASSPPWDSYEQYF. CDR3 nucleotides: TGTGCCAGCTCACCACCGTGGGACTCCTACGAGCAGTACTTC.

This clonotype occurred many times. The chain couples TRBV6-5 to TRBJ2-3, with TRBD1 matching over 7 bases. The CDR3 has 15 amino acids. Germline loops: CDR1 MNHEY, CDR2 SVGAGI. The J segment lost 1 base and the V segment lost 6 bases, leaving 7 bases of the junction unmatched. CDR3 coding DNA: TGTGCCAGCAGCCGCGCAGGACAGGGCACAGATACGCAGTATTTT. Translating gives CASSRAGQGTDTQYF.

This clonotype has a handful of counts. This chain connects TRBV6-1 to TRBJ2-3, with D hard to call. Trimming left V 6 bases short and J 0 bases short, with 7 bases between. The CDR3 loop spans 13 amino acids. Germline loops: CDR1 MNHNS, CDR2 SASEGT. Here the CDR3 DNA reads TGTGCCAGCAGGACGGACAGCACAGATACGCAGTATTTT. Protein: CASRTDSTDTQYF.

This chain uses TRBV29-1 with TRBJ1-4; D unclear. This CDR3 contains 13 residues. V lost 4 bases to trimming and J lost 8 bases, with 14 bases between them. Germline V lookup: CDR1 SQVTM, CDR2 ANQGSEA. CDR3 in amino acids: CSVAPQVGEKLFF. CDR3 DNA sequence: TGCAGCGTTGCCCCCCAGGTGGGCGAAAAACTGTTTTTT.

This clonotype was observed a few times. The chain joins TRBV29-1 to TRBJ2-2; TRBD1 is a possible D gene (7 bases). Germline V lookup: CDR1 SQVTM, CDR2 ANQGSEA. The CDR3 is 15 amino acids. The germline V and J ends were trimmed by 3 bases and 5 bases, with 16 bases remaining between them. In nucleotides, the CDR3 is TGCAGCGTTGAGGATCCAGGGGGGAAGACCGGGGAGCTGTTTTTT. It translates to CSVEDPGGKTGELFF.

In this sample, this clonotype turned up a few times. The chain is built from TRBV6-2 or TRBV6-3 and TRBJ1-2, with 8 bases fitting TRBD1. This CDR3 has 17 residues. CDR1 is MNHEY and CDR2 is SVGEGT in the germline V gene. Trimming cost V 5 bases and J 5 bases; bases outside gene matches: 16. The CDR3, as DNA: TGTGCCAGCAGTCAGAGGACAGGGCCGAACCTGGTATATGGCTACACCTTC. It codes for CASSQRTGPNLVYGYTF.

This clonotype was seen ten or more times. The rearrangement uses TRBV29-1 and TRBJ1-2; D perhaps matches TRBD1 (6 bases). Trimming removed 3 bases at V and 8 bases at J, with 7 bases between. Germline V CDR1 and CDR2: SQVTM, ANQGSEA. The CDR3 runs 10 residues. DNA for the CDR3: TGCAGCGTTGAGAGGGGGGGCTACACCTTC. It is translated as CSVERGGYTF.

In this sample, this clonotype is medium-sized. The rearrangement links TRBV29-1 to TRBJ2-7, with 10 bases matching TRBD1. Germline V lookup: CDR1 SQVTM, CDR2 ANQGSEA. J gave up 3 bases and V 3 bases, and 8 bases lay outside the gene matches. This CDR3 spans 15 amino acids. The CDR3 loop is CSVDGGDRGFYEQYF. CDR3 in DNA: TGCAGCGTTGATGGGGGGGACAGGGGCTTCTACGAGCAGTACTTC.

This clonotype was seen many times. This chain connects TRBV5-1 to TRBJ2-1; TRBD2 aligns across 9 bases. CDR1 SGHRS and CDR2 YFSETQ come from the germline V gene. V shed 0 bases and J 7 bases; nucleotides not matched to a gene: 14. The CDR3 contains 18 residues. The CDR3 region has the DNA TGCGCCAGCAGCTTGGCCCTGAGACTAGCGGCTGTCGAGAATGAGCAGTTCTTC. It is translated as CASSLALRLAAVENEQFF.

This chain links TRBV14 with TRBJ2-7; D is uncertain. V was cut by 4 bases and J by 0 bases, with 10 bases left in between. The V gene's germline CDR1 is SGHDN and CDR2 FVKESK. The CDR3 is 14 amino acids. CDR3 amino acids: CASSPPGYSYEQYF. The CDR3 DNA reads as TGTGCCAGCAGCCCTCCAGGCTACTCCTACGAGCAGTACTTC.

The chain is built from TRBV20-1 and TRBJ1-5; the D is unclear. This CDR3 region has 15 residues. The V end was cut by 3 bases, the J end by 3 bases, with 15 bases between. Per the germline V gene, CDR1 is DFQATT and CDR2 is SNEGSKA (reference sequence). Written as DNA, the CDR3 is TGCAGTGCTAGCACACGGGTAGGACTCAATCAGCCCCAGCATTTT. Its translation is CSASTRVGLNQPQHF.

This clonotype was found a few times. The CDR3 nucleotides are TGTGCCAGCAGTTTTGCAGGGAGGCCCTACGAGCAGTACTTC. Translation gives CASSFAGRPYEQYF. The chain couples TRBV27 to TRBJ2-7, with a weak D call TRBD2 (6 bases). V dropped 3 bases and J dropped 2 bases, with 11 bases sitting between them. This CDR3 comprises 14 residues. CDR1 and CDR2 (germline): MNHEY, SMNVEV (reference sequence).

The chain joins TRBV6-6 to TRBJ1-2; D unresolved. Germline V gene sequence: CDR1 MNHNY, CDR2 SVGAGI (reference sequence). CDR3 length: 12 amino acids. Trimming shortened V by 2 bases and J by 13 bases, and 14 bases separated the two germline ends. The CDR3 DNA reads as TGTGCCAGCAGTTACGGAGACTCGCCGTCCACCTTC. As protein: CASSYGDSPSTF.

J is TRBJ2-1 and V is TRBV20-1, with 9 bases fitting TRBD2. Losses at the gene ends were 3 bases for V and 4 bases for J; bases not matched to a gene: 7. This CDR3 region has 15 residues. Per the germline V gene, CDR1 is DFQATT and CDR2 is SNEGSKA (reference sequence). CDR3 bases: TGCAGTGCTAGTGGGACTAGCCTCATTTACAATGAGCAGTTCTTC. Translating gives CSASGTSLIYNEQFF.

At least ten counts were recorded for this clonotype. The CDR3 region is CSVEDLLVGLAGETQYF. The CDR3 DNA sequence: TGCAGCGTTGAAGATCTTTTAGTGGGACTAGCCGGAGAGACCCAGTACTTC. The chain couples TRBV29-1 to TRBJ2-5; 9 positions agree with TRBD2. The ends lost 0 bases at V and 4 bases at J; junction bases unmatched: 12. The CDR3 is 17 residues long. The germline V gene has CDR1 SQVTM and CDR2 ANQGSEA.

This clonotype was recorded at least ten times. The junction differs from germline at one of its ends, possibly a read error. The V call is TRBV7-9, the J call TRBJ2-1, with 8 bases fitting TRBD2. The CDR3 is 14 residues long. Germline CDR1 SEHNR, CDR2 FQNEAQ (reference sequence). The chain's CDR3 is CASSVAGSYNEQFF. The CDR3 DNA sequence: TGTGCCAGCAGCGTAGCGGGATCCTACAATGAGCAGTTCTTC.

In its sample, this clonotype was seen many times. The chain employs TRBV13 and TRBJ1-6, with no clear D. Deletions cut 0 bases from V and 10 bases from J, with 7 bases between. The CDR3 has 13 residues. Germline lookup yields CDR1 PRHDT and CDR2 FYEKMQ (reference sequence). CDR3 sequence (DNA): TGTGCCAGCAGCTTAGGACGGACGTCACCCCTCCACTTT. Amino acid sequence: CASSLGRTSPLHF.